Given below is one T cell receptor (beta chain) in context. The antigen remains undetermined. These data originate in a study of T cell responses to AZD1222 COVID-19 vaccine. Findings and caveats of the study: The study sampled repertoires only after the peak T cell response.

From germline, CDR1 is LGHDT and CDR2 YNNKEL (reference sequence). There are 14 residues in the CDR3. Trimming stripped 1 base from V and 7 bases from J, with 10 bases between. Measured with immunoSEQ multiplex PCR; TCRdb has only the in-frame clones, and not every one. The repertoire holds about 100,000 clones, with around 90% as singletons. The V call is TRBV3-1 (or the pseudogene TRBV3-2), the J call TRBJ1-4; weak D call: TRBD1 (6 bases). This TCR came from an adult in good health. Source: peripheral blood, taken on day 0 of AZD1222 vaccination. The DNA for the CDR3 is TGTGCCAGCAGCCAAGGGACAGTCTTTGAAAAACTGTTTTTT. This sequence encodes CASSQGTVFEKLFF.